This TCR beta chain came from a study of PD-1 blockade in classical Hodgkin lymphoma. Background on the study: Patients were infused with nivolumab 3 mg/kg every 2 weeks. Study-level points and caveats: Baseline diversity in complete responders resembled that of newly diagnosed patients.

Time point: cycle 4 day 1 (C4D1), after 6 weeks of nivolumab. Brentuximab vedotin exposure varied among the patients, all of whom had relapsed after autologous stem cell transplantation. Trimming took off 5 bases at V and 1 base at J, with 5 bases between the two ends. This CDR3 has 13 amino acids. Germline CDR1 SSHAT, CDR2 FNYEAQ (reference sequence). Concerning this clone itself: Its specificity is unknown.

TCRdb's table, derived via immunoSEQ multiplex PCR, lists solely in-frame clones and lacks some. This sample has roughly 40,000 clones, with just over 65% found just once. The rearrangement uses TRBV7-7 and TRBJ2-2; D unresolved. The receptor was isolated from a human donor with classical Hodgkin lymphoma. Sequenced material: peripheral blood mononuclear cells (PBMCs), taken before the fourth cycle of nivolumab. CDR3 protein: CASSVQNTGELFF. CDR3 DNA: TGTGCCAGCAGCGTACAGAACACCGGGGAGCTGTTTTTT.